These 21 T cell receptor beta chains originate from one sample sequenced in a study of T cells in Graves' hyperthyroidism and ophthalmopathy (dated by TCRdb to about 2019). Library generation was performed with multiplex PCR. TCRdb lists the instrument as Illumina HiSeq 2000. Amplification of TCR beta CDR3 regions was carried out from RNA transcripts. For the first round of RT-PCR on the TCR CDR3, the HTBI primer set was used together with the Qiagen OneStep RT-PCR kit. TCRdb applied fastp at Q25 and MiXCR to the public reads, then kept only in-frame beta chains. All rows with the same CDR3 protein become a single entry with the most common DNA and genes. In this sample the table shows 370,000 or so distinct CDR3 sequences, roughly 25% of which occur a single time. Clones ranked in the top ten supply around four fifths of the sample. Material for sequencing was blood. These receptors all stem from a man aged 50 to 59 with Graves' hyperthyroidism.

The rearrangement joins TRBV29-1 to TRBJ2-7, with TRBD2 identical over 7 bases. From germline, CDR1 is SQVTM and CDR2 ANQGSEA. The CDR3 sequence is 13 residues long. V shed 4 bases, J shed 3 bases, and the junction held 6 bases outside the gene matches. The CDR3 protein is CSVGLAEFYEQYF. CDR3 DNA: TGCAGCGTTGGCCTAGCGGAATTCTACGAGCAGTACTTC.

This chain joins TRBV5-5 and TRBJ2-7; maybe TRBD2 (6 bases). This CDR3 comprises 14 residues. V dropped 2 bases and J dropped 3 bases, with 12 bases sitting between them. Germline V lookup: CDR1 SGHKS, CDR2 YYEKEE (reference sequence). CDR3 nucleotides: TGTGCCAGCAGCTTTGAGGGAGGAAGCTACGAGCAGTACTTC. It yields the protein CASSFEGGSYEQYF.

V and J are TRBV6-5 and TRBJ1-1, with D uncertain. There are 14 residues in the CDR3. V lost 0 bases to trimming and J lost 5 bases, with 10 bases between them. Germline assignment: CDR1 MNHEY and CDR2 SVGAGI. The CDR3 region is CASSYSTTGTEAFF. CDR3 in DNA: TGTGCCAGCAGTTACTCCACGACGGGAACTGAAGCTTTCTTT.

About this clonotype itself: A junction end diverges from the germline sequence, so it may reflect a read error. The chain is built from TRBV5-6 and TRBJ2-3, with TRBD2 matching 7 bases. Germline CDR1 SGHDT, CDR2 YYEEEE. The CDR3 spans 14 residues. The CDR3 nucleotides read TGTGCCAACAGCCCGCGGGGGAGCACAGATACGCAGTATTTT. Its protein product is CANSPRGSTDTQYF.

This sequence joins TRBV28 and TRBJ2-7, with D perhaps being TRBD1 or TRBD2 (5 bases each). Trimming left V 4 bases short and J 2 bases short, with 12 bases between. Germline CDR1 MDHEN, CDR2 SYDVKM. The length of the CDR3 is 14 residues. CDR3 in DNA: TGTGCCAGCAGTTACCGGGACGGAACCTACGAGCAGTACTTC. Its protein product is CASSYRDGTYEQYF.

V gene TRBV18 combines with J gene TRBJ2-5; D is undetermined. Trimming took off 3 bases at V and 2 bases at J, with 13 bases between the two ends. CDR3 size: 15 residues. In germline, CDR1 is KGHSH, CDR2 LQKENI. The DNA for the CDR3 is TGTGCCAGCTCACCCCAAAGTCTGGGGCAAGAGACCCAGTACTTC. Protein sequence: CASSPQSLGQETQYF.

This clonotype occurred a few times. The junction departs from the called germline gene at one end, perhaps through a read error. The chain combines TRBV20-1 with TRBJ2-7; maybe TRBD2 (5 bases). The CDR3 sequence is 14 residues long. Germline V gives CDR1 DFQATT, CDR2 SNEGSKA (reference sequence). The CDR3 reads CSAYTREGAYVQYF. The CDR3 DNA sequence: TGCAGTGCTTACACTCGGGAAGGTGCCTACGTGCAGTACTTC.

This clonotype has just one count. This chain uses TRBV27 with TRBJ2-2; 10 bases agree with TRBD1. The CDR3 is made up of 15 amino acids. J lost 6 bases, V lost 7 bases, and 8 bases had no gene match. Germline V lookup: CDR1 MNHEY, CDR2 SMNVEV (reference sequence). This chain's CDR3 is CASKEDRGVSGELFF. CDR3 DNA sequence: TGTGCCAGCAAAGAGGACAGGGGGGTGTCCGGGGAGCTGTTTTTT.

This chain uses TRBV12-3 or TRBV12-4 with TRBJ2-2; no clear D gene. V gave up 3 bases and J gave up 5 bases, with 10 bases separating them. This CDR3 has 14 residues. The CDR3 region is CASSLYSGTGELFF. For the CDR3, the DNA is TGTGCCAGCAGTTTGTATAGTGGGACCGGGGAGCTGTTTTTT.

This rearrangement joins TRBV4-1 to TRBJ1-1; D is undetermined. CDR1 is MGHRA, CDR2 YSYEKL, per germline. The V gene lost 3 bases and the J gene lost 1 base, with 9 bases spanning the gap. This CDR3 is built from 14 residues. In DNA form, the CDR3 reads TGCGCCAGCAGCCAGAAATCAGGGAACACTGAAGCTTTCTTT. This encodes CASSQKSGNTEAFF.

The chain is built from TRBV5-1 and TRBJ2-3; 12 positions agree with TRBD2. Losses at the gene ends were 0 bases for V and 4 bases for J; bases not matched to a gene: 9. Looked up from germline, CDR1 is SGHRS and CDR2 is YFSETQ. The CDR3 covers 18 residues. Here the CDR3 reads CASSLGVLAGGTPDTQYF. CDR3 bases: TGCGCCAGCAGCTTGGGAGTTCTAGCGGGAGGGACCCCAGATACGCAGTATTTT.

This clonotype appeared many times. This chain uses TRBV2 with TRBJ2-1; 7 bases line up with TRBD2. J gave up 7 bases and V 3 bases, and 6 bases lay outside the gene matches. The germline gives CDR1 SNHLY, CDR2 FYNNEI. This CDR3 contains 14 residues. The CDR3 sequence is CASSEGGSTNEQFF. In nucleotides, the CDR3 is TGTGCCAGCAGTGAGGGCGGGAGCACAAATGAGCAGTTCTTC.

This clonotype was counted ten times or more. The chain is built from TRBV30 and TRBJ2-1; D gene unclear. Per the germline V gene, CDR1 is GTSNPN and CDR2 is SVGIG (reference sequence). This CDR3 spans 13 amino acids. V lost 5 bases, J lost 5 bases, and 13 bases lay in between. CDR3 in DNA: TGTGCCTGGGGGAAGGGTCGGAACAATGAGCAGTTCTTC. Protein product: CAWGKGRNNEQFF.

The V call is TRBV6-1, the J call TRBJ1-2; tentatively, D is TRBD1 (6 bases). This CDR3 has 15 amino acids. The V and J ends lost 7 bases and 7 bases respectively, with 22 bases between them. Looked up from germline, CDR1 is MNHNS and CDR2 is SASEGT. The chain's CDR3 is CASTDRLTGSSGYTF. The DNA for the CDR3 is TGTGCCAGCACGGACAGACTTACCGGCAGCAGTGGCTACACCTTC.

The chain uses TRBV6-1 and TRBJ2-1; D is perhaps TRBD2 (6 bases). Per the germline V gene, CDR1 is MNHNS and CDR2 is SASEGT. The CDR3 has 14 amino acids. Trimming cost V 7 bases and J 2 bases, with 12 bases left between them. The CDR3 reads CASIQAGTYNEQFF. CDR3 nucleotide sequence: TGTGCCAGCATACAAGCGGGTACCTACAATGAGCAGTTCTTC.

This clonotype has a handful of counts. This sequence joins TRBV20-1 and TRBJ2-7; 7 nucleotides align to TRBD2. The V gene end was trimmed by 6 bases and the J gene end by 3 bases; junction bases not matched to a gene: 8. Germline V CDR1 and CDR2: DFQATT, SNEGSKA (reference sequence). The CDR3 spans 13 residues. The CDR3 DNA is TGCAGTGCGGGGGGGACGGAGAGCTACGAGCAGTACTTC. It specifies CSAGGTESYEQYF.

The J gene is TRBJ2-1, the V gene TRBV28; a weak D match, TRBD2 (5 bases). The CDR3 is 11 amino acids. The V gene lost 3 bases and the J gene lost 15 bases, with 12 bases spanning the gap. Germline lookup yields CDR1 MDHEN and CDR2 SYDVKM. CDR3 amino acids: CASSFKLDLFF. The CDR3 nucleotides are TGTGCCAGCAGTTTCAAACTAGACTTGTTCTTC.

This rearrangement joins TRBV28 to TRBJ2-7; no definite D call. V was cut by 8 bases and J by 3 bases, with 11 bases left in between. Looked up from germline, CDR1 is MDHEN and CDR2 is SYDVKM. The CDR3 has 12 amino acids. The chain's CDR3 is CASSLRNYEQYF. The CDR3, as DNA: TGTGCCAGCTCCCTCAGGAACTACGAGCAGTACTTC. Based on the CDR3 plus reference TRBV28 and TRBJ2-7, the full variable domain is DVKVTQSSRYLVKRTGEKVFLECVQDMDHENMFWYRQDPGLGLRLIYFSYDVKMKEKGDIPEGYSVSREKKERFSLILESASTNQTSMYLCASSLRNYEQYFGPGTRLTVT.

This clonotype was counted between two and nine times. The chain combines TRBV18 with TRBJ1-2; a weak D match, TRBD1 (5 bases). Deletions cut 1 base from V and 4 bases from J, with 13 bases between. Looked up from germline, CDR1 is KGHSH and CDR2 is LQKENI. CDR3 length: 15 residues. This CDR3 is CASSPRGEAPYGYTF. CDR3 coding DNA: TGTGCCAGCTCACCACGAGGGGAGGCCCCCTATGGCTACACCTTC.

Concerning this clonotype: A much larger clone is a single base away; this may be a read error. V gene TRBV2 combines with J gene TRBJ2-3; TRBD1 aligns across 8 bases. This CDR3 comprises 14 residues. Trimming took 10 bases from V and 0 from J; bases not matched to a gene: 6. Germline CDR1 is SNHLY and CDR2 is FYNNEI. The CDR3 DNA reads as TGTGCCAACACCCGGGACAGGAGCACAGATACGCAGTATTTT. As protein: CANTRDRSTDTQYF. The full variable domain, rest sourced from reference TRBV2 and TRBJ2-3, is EPEVTQTPSHQVTQMGQEVILRCVPISNHLYFYWYRQILGQKVEFLVSFYNNEISEKSEIFDDQFSVERPDGSNFTLKIRSTKLEDSAMYFCANTRDRSTDTQYFGPGTRLTVL.

This clonotype was seen at least ten times. The chain uses TRBV12-3 or TRBV12-4 and TRBJ2-1; TRBD1 matches 8 bases. This CDR3 is 14 amino acids long. Trimming removed 7 bases from V and 4 bases from J; junction bases left unmatched: 6. CDR3 sequence: CASIDRGQYNEQFF. The CDR3 DNA follows: TGTGCCAGCATCGACAGGGGCCAATACAATGAGCAGTTCTTC.